This T cell receptor (beta chain) derives from a study of CD8 T cells in ankylosing spondylitis. General study results and limits: Reported data indicate significant enrichment of disease-linked clones within matched ankylosing spondylitis synovial fluid. Disease-linked clones bore a CD8+ phenotype and were relatively rare in peripheral blood. Among TCR beta sequences, a motif of several highly homologous variants appeared characteristic of ankylosing spondylitis blood.

The CDR3 length is 14 residues. Trimming at V came to 4 bases and at J to 7 bases, leaving 9 bases not matched to a gene. In germline, CDR1 is SGDLS, CDR2 YYNGEE. In its sample, this clonotype was seen many times. Its antigen is unidentified. As the method for making TCR beta libraries, quantitative 5'-RACE with molecular barcodes was used. TCRdb reprocessed the 5' RACE reads via MiXCR and lists one record per CDR3 protein. The sample includes approximately 45,000 distinct CDR3 sequences, just under 4% of them seen just once. The clonotype was recovered from a female donor with ankylosing spondylitis or in good health (not recorded which). V gene TRBV9 combines with J gene TRBJ2-3; 7 nucleotides match TRBD2. Sequences were obtained from blood, either unsorted or a sorted T cell fraction (not recorded which). CDR3 sequence reads: CASSNRTSRYTQYF. The DNA for the CDR3 is TGTGCCAGCAGCAACCGGACTAGTCGGTATACGCAGTATTTT.